These 5 T cell receptor beta chains were all obtained from the same sample, sequenced in a study of cytomegalovirus exposure and HLA in healthy donors (dated by TCRdb to about 2017). Libraries were prepared through the immunoSEQ multiplex PCR assay. For the multiplex PCR, a mixture combining 60 forward primers for TCR Vbeta segments and 13 reverse primers for TCR Jbeta segments was used. Held by TCRdb, this immuneACCESS table contains in-frame sequences only and omits some clones. Under half of the omission traces to an unresolved V gene where checked; the cause of the rest is unknown. The sample yields 80,000 to 100,000 clones; 65% to 75% were counted once. Jointly, the top ten make up more than 20% of the sample. Sequencing was performed on PBMCs. The receptors derive from a man aged 25 to 45 in good health and CMV-seropositive.

The chain links TRBV6-5 to TRBJ2-7; 7 nucleotides align to TRBD1. Germline V gene data show CDR1 as MNHEY and CDR2 as SVGAGI. The trim removed 8 bases at V and 1 base at J, leaving 2 bases unmatched. CDR3 length equals 12 residues. The CDR3 region is CASGTESYEQYF. As DNA, the CDR3 is TGTGCCAGCGGGACAGAGTCCTACGAGCAGTACTTC.

The chain joins TRBV4-2 to TRBJ2-3; 7 nucleotides match TRBD2. The V and J ends lost 4 bases and 2 bases, in that order; junction bases with no gene match: 12. In germline, CDR1 is LGHNA, CDR2 YNFKEQ. The CDR3 is 17 amino acids. The CDR3 loop reads CASSPESGDVNTDTQYF. DNA for the CDR3: TGTGCCAGCAGCCCCGAAAGCGGGGACGTAAACACAGATACGCAGTATTTT.

The chain uses TRBV2 and TRBJ2-7; tentative D call: TRBD2 (5 bases). V lost 9 bases to trimming and J lost 0 bases, with 24 bases between them. The CDR3 contains 17 residues. In germline, CDR1 is SNHLY, CDR2 FYNNEI. The CDR3 loop reads CASLAPQAVLDSYEQYF. The CDR3 DNA reads as TGTGCCAGTTTGGCCCCACAAGCGGTGTTAGACTCCTACGAGCAGTACTTC.

V usage is TRBV29-1 and J usage is TRBJ2-1; possible D gene TRBD2, 5 bases. The ends were cut back, 6 bases at V and 2 bases at J, with 14 bases in the middle. This CDR3 region has 14 residues. CDR1 is SQVTM, CDR2 ANQGSEA, per germline. The CDR3 protein is CSVPAEGTYNEQFF. CDR3 sequence (DNA): TGCAGCGTCCCGGCTGAGGGAACCTACAATGAGCAGTTCTTC.

This sequence joins TRBV5-1 and TRBJ1-1, with TRBD1 identical over 8 bases. The CDR3 loop spans 13 amino acids. The germline V gene encodes CDR1 SGHRS and CDR2 YFSETQ. V shed 0 bases and J 6 bases; nucleotides not matched to a gene: 1. This CDR3 is CASSLEQGAEAFF. CDR3 nucleotide sequence: TGCGCCAGCAGCTTGGAACAGGGGGCTGAAGCTTTCTTT.